These T cell receptor beta chains were read from a single sample in a study of glioma-infiltrating T cells after dendritic cell vaccination. Data came from immunoSEQ multiplex PCR; TCRdb stores just in-frame clones and leaves some out. The top ten hold 2% to 2.5% of the sample, which has tens of thousands of clones, about 80% seen once. This material consisted of blood, taken before dendritic cell vaccination. The receptor set was obtained from a human donor with glioblastoma. Both conserved end residues are part of each CDR3. A D gene is named only where the DNA matches it firmly. The size of a clone is reported for some rows only, either as once, few or many, or as a class for expanded clones.

J gene	D gene	V gene	clone size	CDR3 protein	CDR3 DNA
TRBJ2-2	TRBD1	TRBV2	.	CASSGTGGEGELFF	TGTGCCAGCAGTGGGACAGGGGGCGAGGGGGAGCTGTTTTTT
TRBJ1-5	.	TRBV7-9	.	CASSLAGRGFDQPQHF	TGTGCCAGCAGCTTAGCTGGCAGGGGCTTCGATCAGCCCCAGCATTTT
TRBJ2-1	TRBD2	TRBV25-1	.	CASSERGSGGEQFF	TGTGCCAGCAGTGAACGGGGTAGCGGGGGTGAGCAGTTCTTC
TRBJ2-5	.	TRBV7-9	once	CASSLFPETQYF	TGTGCCAGCAGCTTATTCCCGGAGACCCAGTACTTC
TRBJ1-2	.	TRBV19	.	CASSIEGAVYGYTF	TGTGCCAGTAGTATAGAGGGGGCGGTATATGGCTACACCTTC
TRBJ1-5	TRBD1	TRBV27	.	CASSSDRGKSNQPQHF	TGTGCCAGCAGTTCGGACAGGGGAAAAAGCAATCAGCCCCAGCATTTT
TRBJ1-4	.	TRBV5-1	once	CASSPGLSLEKLFF	TGCGCCAGCAGCCCCGGACTTTCCCTCGAAAAACTGTTTTTT
TRBJ1-1	.	TRBV2	.	CASSPARGLAGAFF	TGTGCCAGCAGTCCAGCCCGCGGACTCGCTGGAGCTTTCTTT
TRBJ2-7	.	TRBV18	once	CASSPEAHEQYF	TGTGCCAGCTCACCAGAGGCCCACGAGCAGTACTTC
TRBJ1-5	.	TRBV19	few	CASSEVLMSNQPQHF	TGTGCCAGTAGTGAGGTACTGATGAGCAATCAGCCCCAGCATTTT
TRBJ1-1	TRBD1	TRBV18	.	CASSGTGGYTEAFF	TGTGCCAGCTCAGGGACAGGGGGCTACACTGAAGCTTTCTTT
TRBJ2-5	TRBD2	TRBV2	once	CASSSGQETQYF	TGTGCCAGCTCTAGCGGACAAGAGACCCAGTACTTC
TRBJ2-5	.	TRBV5-1	.	CASSFGETQYF	TGCGCCAGCAGCTTCGGGGAGACCCAGTACTTC
TRBJ2-1	TRBD2	TRBV30	.	CALGGGQWISGSLSSSYNEQFF	TGTGCCCTTGGAGGGGGACAGTGGATTAGCGGGAGTCTTTCGAGCTCCTACAATGAGCAGTTCTTC
TRBJ2-6	.	TRBV5-6	.	CASSLGGATGANVLTF	TGTGCCAGCAGCCTAGGCGGCGCGACTGGGGCCAACGTCCTGACTTTC
TRBJ2-4	.	TRBV18	.	CASSPPGVLAKNIQYF	TGTGCCAGCTCACCACCGGGAGTCCTAGCCAAAAACATTCAGTACTTC
TRBJ1-6	TRBD1	TRBV6-1	.	CASTSGTANSPLHF	TGTGCCAGCACCTCCGGGACAGCTAATTCACCCCTCCACTTT
TRBJ1-5	TRBD1	TRBV6-5	few	CASSSYSTGSDQPQHF	TGTGCCAGCAGTTCCTATTCGACAGGGTCGGATCAGCCCCAGCATTTT